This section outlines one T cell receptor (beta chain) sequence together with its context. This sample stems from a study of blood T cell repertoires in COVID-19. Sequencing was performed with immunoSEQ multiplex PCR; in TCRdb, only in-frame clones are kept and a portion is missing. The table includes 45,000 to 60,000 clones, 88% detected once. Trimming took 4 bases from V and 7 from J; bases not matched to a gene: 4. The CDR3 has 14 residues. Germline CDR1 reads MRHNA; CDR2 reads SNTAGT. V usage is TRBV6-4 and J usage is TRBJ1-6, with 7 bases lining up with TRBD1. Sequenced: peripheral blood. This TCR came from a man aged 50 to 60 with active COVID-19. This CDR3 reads CASSVGTANSPLHF. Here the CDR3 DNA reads TGTGCCAGCAGTGTTGGGACAGCGAATTCACCCCTCCACTTT.